These 19 T cell receptor beta chains share one sample of origin, sequenced in a study of a mutant IDH1 vaccine in newly diagnosed glioma (dated by TCRdb to the early 2020s). These TCRs' antigens remain unknown. Sample time point, as interpreted from the label and publication: week 47, end of study. A 20-mer mutant IDH1 peptide at 300 micrograms in Montanide made up each vaccine dose, which was injected subcutaneously together with topical imiquimod. The library was prepared using the immunoSEQ multiplex PCR assay. Here the immuneACCESS table is served through TCRdb, limited to in-frame sequences with V and J called. Missing clones are a known gap in these copies; in checked studies unresolved V genes cover under half, and the rest lacks a known reason. Across this sample there are about 94,000 clones, with just under 90% seen only once. 0.6% to 0.95% of the sample is taken by the ten largest. Source: PBMCs, taken from a glioma patient whose treatment included an IDH1 peptide vaccine. Every receptor here comes from a woman aged 50 to 60 with glioma.

The chain joins TRBV6-4 to TRBJ1-2; D remains ambiguous. This CDR3 is 13 amino acids long. V shed 6 bases and J shed 8 bases, with 16 bases lying between them. Germline loops: CDR1 MRHNA, CDR2 SNTAGT. The CDR3 here is CASRNSGALGYTF. The CDR3 bases are TGTGCCAGCAGAAATTCCGGCGCCTTAGGCTACACCTTC.

This rearrangement joins TRBV7-8 to TRBJ2-1; 7 bases align to TRBD1. The V and J ends lost 7 bases and 5 bases, in that order; junction bases with no gene match: 5. Germline values: CDR1 SGHVS, CDR2 FQNEAQ. There are 13 residues in the CDR3. CDR3 amino acids: CASNMQGDNEQFF. In nucleotides, the CDR3 is TGTGCCAGCAACATGCAGGGGGACAATGAGCAGTTCTTC.

Only one count was recorded for this clone. V and J are TRBV5-1 and TRBJ2-1; D may be TRBD2 (6 bases). Germline loops: CDR1 SGHRS, CDR2 YFSETQ. There are 15 residues in the CDR3. V was trimmed by 0 bases and J by 6 bases, leaving 13 bases between them. The CDR3 region is CASSLAGRLLNEQFF. The CDR3 DNA sequence: TGCGCCAGCAGCTTGGCCGGGAGACTCCTCAATGAGCAGTTCTTC.

The CDR3 sequence is CASSFGTGLNTEAFF. The CDR3 region has the DNA TGTGCCAGCAGCTTCGGGACAGGGCTGAACACTGAAGCTTTCTTT. This rearrangement joins TRBV5-6 to TRBJ1-1; 9 bases fit TRBD1. In germline, CDR1 is SGHDT, CDR2 YYEEEE. Losses at the gene ends were 2 bases for V and 0 bases for J; bases not matched to a gene: 2. The CDR3 runs to 15 residues. Together with reference TRBV5-6 and TRBJ1-1, the CDR3 gives the full variable domain: DAGVTQSPTHLIKTRGQQVTLRCSPKSGHDTVSWYQQALGQGPQFIFQYYEEEERQRGNFPDRFSGHQFPNYSSELNVNALLLGDSALYLCASSFGTGLNTEAFFGQGTRLTVV.

The CDR3 bases are TGTGCCAGCAGCTTAGAAAAACAGGGAACGGGCGGCTACACCTTC. This sequence encodes CASSLEKQGTGGYTF. This rearrangement joins TRBV7-9 to TRBJ1-2, with D tentatively TRBD1 (6 bases). Between the trimmed V and J ends, which lost 1 base and 8 bases, there was a span of 17 bases. This CDR3 is built from 15 residues. Germline V lookup: CDR1 SEHNR, CDR2 FQNEAQ (reference sequence).

V usage is TRBV9 and J usage is TRBJ1-3; D remains unclear. The CDR3 runs to 18 residues. The germline V and J ends were trimmed by 1 base and 0 bases, with 17 bases remaining between them. Per germline, CDR1 SGDLS and CDR2 YYNGEE. The CDR3, as DNA: TGTGCCAGCAGCGTATTTCCCTTGGCGCTAGGCTCTGGAAACACCATATATTTT. Translated: CASSVFPLALGSGNTIYF.

This sequence joins TRBV5-1 and TRBJ2-1; the D call may be TRBD1 or TRBD2 (5 bases each). Germline V gene sequence: CDR1 SGHRS, CDR2 YFSETQ. The V and J ends lost 3 bases and 6 bases respectively, with 16 bases between them. The CDR3 contains 15 residues. The CDR3 region has the DNA TGCGCCAGCAGCTCGTCGACGGGACCCACCAATGAGCAGTTCTTC. Its protein product is CASSSSTGPTNEQFF.

This clone has only one observation. V and J are TRBV4-1 and TRBJ1-3, with unresolved D. Germline-derived CDR1 and CDR2 are MGHRA and YSYEKL. The V and J ends lost 0 bases and 0 bases respectively, with 12 bases between them. This CDR3 has 17 amino acids. The DNA for the CDR3 is TGCGCCAGCAGCCAAGACGTGAGGCCAGCCTCTGGAAACACCATATATTTT. Its protein product is CASSQDVRPASGNTIYF.

This clone appeared once. This chain connects TRBV5-6 to TRBJ1-2; D uncertain. Deletions cut 4 bases from V and 6 bases from J, with 13 bases between. The CDR3 contains 13 residues. CDR1 and CDR2 (germline): SGHDT, YYEEEE. The CDR3 DNA sequence: TGTGCCAGCAGCCCTGGTTCCGGGCATGGCTACACCTTC. It codes for CASSPGSGHGYTF.

Concerning this clone itself: Other nucleotide sequences from this sample produce the same CDR3. V and J are TRBV19 and TRBJ1-5; D is undetermined. Germline lookup yields CDR1 LNHDA and CDR2 SQIVND (reference sequence). The CDR3 runs 14 residues. V was trimmed by 3 bases and J by 0 bases, leaving 6 bases between them. The CDR3 is CASSIRDSNQPQHF. CDR3 nucleotides: TGTGCCAGTAGTATTCGGGATAGCAATCAGCCCCAGCATTTT.

V and J are TRBV19 and TRBJ1-2, with a tentative D call TRBD1 (5 bases). The V gene lost 4 bases and the J gene lost 0 bases, with 15 bases spanning the gap. Germline assignment: CDR1 LNHDA and CDR2 SQIVND (reference sequence). The CDR3 runs 16 residues. CDR3 coding DNA: TGTGCCAGTAGTACCACATGGGACGGAACTAACTATGGCTACACCTTC. Translating gives CASSTTWDGTNYGYTF.

The genes are TRBV11-2 and TRBJ2-7; 10 positions agree with TRBD2. V lost 1 base, J lost 3 bases, and 6 bases stayed unmatched. CDR1 and CDR2 (germline): SGHAT, FQNNGV. The length of the CDR3 is 16 residues. CDR3 sequence: CASSLAAGTSDYEQYF. CDR3 bases: TGTGCCAGCAGCTTAGCGGCCGGGACTAGCGACTACGAGCAGTACTTC. Full variable domain (rest looked up from reference TRBV11-2 and TRBJ2-7): EAGVAQSPRYKIIEKRQSVAFWCNPISGHATLYWYQQILGQGPKLLIQFQNNGVVDDSQLPKDRFSAERLKGVDSTLKIQPAKLEDSAVYLCASSLAAGTSDYEQYFGPGTRLTVT.

The V and J genes are TRBV10-1 and TRBJ2-2; weak D call: TRBD1 (5 bases). The germline V and J ends were trimmed by 6 bases and 5 bases, with 10 bases remaining between them. Germline V gene sequence: CDR1 WNHNN, CDR2 SYGVQD (reference sequence). The length of the CDR3 is 13 residues. CDR3 region: CASRRGTTGELFF. The CDR3 nucleotides are TGCGCCAGCAGAAGGGGTACGACCGGGGAGCTGTTTTTT.

The chain links TRBV11-2 to TRBJ2-2; 7 bases line up with TRBD2. Germline CDR1 reads SGHAT; CDR2 reads FQNNGV. V was clipped by 3 bases and J by 0 bases; unmatched bases: 4. The CDR3 is made up of 16 amino acids. CDR3: CASSFSLAANTGELFF. Written as DNA, the CDR3 is TGTGCCAGCAGCTTTAGCCTAGCGGCGAACACCGGGGAGCTGTTTTTT.

This chain joins TRBV7-9 and TRBJ2-7, with no clear D. Looked up from germline, CDR1 is SEHNR and CDR2 is FQNEAQ (reference sequence). V dropped 3 bases and J dropped 0 bases, with 0 bases sitting between them. This CDR3 is built from 11 residues. The CDR3, as DNA: TGTGCCAGCAGCTTCTCCTACGAGCAGTACTTC. This sequence encodes CASSFSYEQYF.

The chain is built from TRBV9 and TRBJ2-2; the D gene is possibly TRBD2 (5 bases). Trimming left V 0 bases short and J 4 bases short, with 10 bases between. Germline loops: CDR1 SGDLS, CDR2 YYNGEE. This CDR3 contains 15 residues. CDR3 coding DNA: TGTGCCAGCAGCGTAGGCGGGCGCGGCACCGGGGAGCTGTTTTTT. As protein: CASSVGGRGTGELFF.

This sequence joins TRBV30 and TRBJ2-3; D may be TRBD2 (6 bases). Germline V lookup: CDR1 GTSNPN, CDR2 SVGIG (reference sequence). The CDR3 sequence is 14 residues long. Trimming left V 5 bases short and J 1 base short, with 13 bases between. The CDR3 is CAWYPRGGTDTQYF. In DNA, the CDR3 is TGTGCCTGGTACCCGCGGGGAGGCACAGATACGCAGTATTTT.

V and J are TRBV5-1 and TRBJ2-1, with D perhaps TRBD1 (5 bases). The V gene's germline CDR1 is SGHRS and CDR2 YFSETQ. Deletions cut 0 bases from V and 0 bases from J, with 10 bases between. The CDR3 spans 16 residues. The CDR3 reads CASSLAQGSSYNEQFF. DNA for the CDR3: TGCGCCAGCAGCTTGGCTCAGGGTAGCTCCTACAATGAGCAGTTCTTC.

The chain couples TRBV19 to TRBJ2-1, with 10 positions matching TRBD2. The J segment lost 2 bases and the V segment lost 7 bases, leaving 8 bases of the junction unmatched. This CDR3 is 16 amino acids long. The V gene's germline CDR1 is LNHDA and CDR2 SQIVND (reference sequence). CDR3 sequence reads: CASTSSSGRAYNEQFF. The CDR3 coding sequence is TGTGCCAGTACGAGTTCAAGCGGGAGGGCCTACAATGAGCAGTTCTTC.